The 25 T cell receptor beta chains below all came from one sample that was sequenced in a study of graft-versus-host responses after intestinal transplantation. Antigen specificity for these receptors is unknown. The protocol was immunoSEQ multiplex PCR, while the TCRdb copy is restricted to in-frame clones and leaves out a portion. The sample lists roughly 93,000 clones, over 80% occurring once. The source was unstimulated CD8+ T cells sorted from spleen or lymph node cells, collected before intestinal transplant. The receptors originated from a human donor who received an intestinal transplant.

The gene calls are TRBV19 and TRBJ2-3; TRBD1 agrees at 10 bases. Germline CDR1 LNHDA, CDR2 SQIVND (reference sequence). The V gene end was trimmed by 11 bases and the J gene end by 0 bases; junction bases not matched to a gene: 5. The CDR3 spans 14 residues. CDR3 amino acids: CAARDRGSTDTQYF. The CDR3 DNA follows: TGTGCCGCCCGGGACAGGGGCAGCACAGATACGCAGTATTTT.

This clone is a singleton in its sample. The genes are TRBV2 and TRBJ1-6; no clear D gene. Germline loops: CDR1 SNHLY, CDR2 FYNNEI. CDR3 length: 14 residues. V lost 3 bases and J 5 bases, leaving 8 bases between the germline ends. CDR3 DNA sequence: TGTGCCAGCAGTGAGCCCACGGATAATTCACCCCTCCACTTT. This sequence encodes CASSEPTDNSPLHF. The whole variable domain, filled in from reference TRBV2 and TRBJ1-6, reads EPEVTQTPSHQVTQMGQEVILRCVPISNHLYFYWYRQILGQKVEFLVSFYNNEISEKSEIFDDQFSVERPDGSNFTLKIRSTKLEDSAMYFCASSEPTDNSPLHFGNGTRLTVT.

This chain joins TRBV5-1 and TRBJ2-7; the D gene is possibly TRBD2 (6 bases). Germline V CDR1 and CDR2: SGHRS, YFSETQ. The CDR3 is 12 amino acids. Trimming removed 2 bases at V and 7 bases at J, with 10 bases between. CDR3 loop: CASSFQEGEQYF. The CDR3 nucleotides are TGCGCCAGCAGCTTCCAGGAGGGAGAGCAGTACTTC.

CDR3 in DNA: TGTGCCAGCAGCCCCGGGACAGGTGGGACCCAGTACTTC. Amino acid sequence: CASSPGTGGTQYF. The chain carries TRBV7-9 and TRBJ2-5; 8 bases are shared with TRBD1. Germline trimming cut 5 bases from V and 7 bases from J; bases unmatched to any gene: 6. The CDR3 length is 13 residues. The germline CDR1 and CDR2 sequences are SEHNR and FQNEAQ (reference sequence). The whole variable domain, filled in from reference TRBV7-9 and TRBJ2-5, reads DTGVSQNPRHKITKRGQNVTFRCDPISEHNRLYWYRQTLGQGPEFLTYFQNEAQLEKSRLLSDRFSAERPKGSFSTLEIQRTEQGDSAMYLCASSPGTGGTQYFGPGTRLLVL.

V gene TRBV7-2 combines with J gene TRBJ1-1, with D unclear. There are 15 residues in the CDR3. Germline CDR1 is SGHTA and CDR2 is FQGNSA. Trimming left V 0 bases short and J 5 bases short, with 13 bases between. CDR3 nucleotide sequence: TGTGCCAGCAGCTTAGCGCTAATCGGGTGGACTGAAGCTTTCTTT. Translating gives CASSLALIGWTEAFF.

This clone was counted between two and nine times. CDR3 protein: CASSLFLTDNYSNQPQHF. The CDR3, as DNA: TGTGCCAGCAGTTTATTTTTGACAGACAATTATAGCAATCAGCCCCAGCATTTT. The chain combines TRBV28 with TRBJ1-5; D might be TRBD1 (5 bases). This CDR3 has 18 residues. Trimming took 1 base from V and 0 from J, leaving 16 bases between them. Germline V CDR1 and CDR2: MDHEN, SYDVKM.

About this clone: Distinct nucleotide sequences in the sample also encode this CDR3. J is TRBJ2-5 and V is TRBV27; no reliable D call. The J call may not be correct, given that the DNA end is closer to TRBJ2-7. Germline-derived CDR1 and CDR2 are MNHEY and SMNVEV (reference sequence). This CDR3 is built from 13 residues. The CDR3 sequence is CASSLGQSYEQYF. The CDR3, as DNA: TGTGCCAGCAGTTTGGGCCAGTCCTACGAGCAGTACTTC.

There are a few counts of this clone. The rearrangement links TRBV10-3 to TRBJ2-7; 8 positions match TRBD2. V was clipped by 10 bases and J by 7 bases; unmatched bases: 15. The germline V gene encodes CDR1 ENHRY and CDR2 SYGVKD. CDR3 length: 14 amino acids. The CDR3: CATRLSGSGDEQYF. In DNA, the CDR3 is TGTGCCACCCGATTAAGTGGTAGCGGGGATGAGCAGTACTTC.

The chain joins TRBV7-7 to TRBJ2-5; TRBD2 matches at 12 bases. The ends lost 1 base at V and 3 bases at J; junction bases unmatched: 0. The length of the CDR3 is 15 residues. The germline V gene encodes CDR1 SSHAT and CDR2 FNYEAQ (reference sequence). The DNA for the CDR3 is TGTGCCAGCAGCTTAGGACTAGCGGGGGAAGAGACCCAGTACTTC. It yields the protein CASSLGLAGEETQYF.

V gene TRBV27 combines with J gene TRBJ2-7; TRBD2 matches at 7 bases. The CDR3 contains 15 residues. Germline V gene lookup returns CDR1 MNHEY and CDR2 SMNVEV (reference sequence). Trimming removed 6 bases from V and 4 bases from J; junction bases left unmatched: 12. The chain's CDR3 is CASSPGGIGFYEQYF. The CDR3 coding sequence is TGTGCCAGCAGCCCCGGGGGGATTGGTTTTTACGAGCAGTACTTC.

The V and J genes are TRBV4-1 and TRBJ1-2, with TRBD1 as a possible D gene (6 bases). The ends were cut back, 3 bases at V and 3 bases at J, with 14 bases in the middle. CDR3 size: 15 residues. CDR1 MGHRA and CDR2 YSYEKL come from the germline V gene. CDR3: CASSHPSEGDYGYTF. DNA for the CDR3: TGCGCCAGCAGCCACCCGAGCGAGGGGGACTATGGCTACACCTTC.

This rearrangement joins TRBV7-9 to TRBJ2-7, with 9 bases that match TRBD1. The germline V gene has CDR1 SEHNR and CDR2 FQNEAQ (reference sequence). The CDR3 has 15 residues. V trimming: 0 bases; J trimming: 5 bases; junction bases outside the gene matches: 5. DNA of the CDR3: TGTGCCAGCAGCTTAGCGGGACAGGGTGTCCACGAGCAGTACTTC. This codes for CASSLAGQGVHEQYF.

V is TRBV19 and J is TRBJ1-1; TRBD1 matches 7 bases. CDR1 is LNHDA and CDR2 is SQIVND in the germline V gene (reference sequence). This CDR3 has 17 residues. After removal of 0 bases from V and 2 bases from J, the junction contained 9 bases not matched to a gene. The DNA for the CDR3 is TGTGCCAGTAGTATAGATCTATCATCAGGGGGTAACACTGAAGCTTTCTTT. Amino acid sequence: CASSIDLSSGGNTEAFF.

The chain employs TRBV19 and TRBJ2-1, with D possibly TRBD2 on 6 matching bases. Germline assignment: CDR1 LNHDA and CDR2 SQIVND (reference sequence). This CDR3 has 17 residues. With 3 bases removed from V and 8 bases from J, the gap between germline ends came to 23 bases. CDR3 protein: CASSMIRRDDGFYEQFF. The CDR3 bases are TGTGCCAGTAGTATGATCAGGCGGGATGATGGTTTCTATGAGCAGTTCTTC. Full variable domain (remainder filled in from reference TRBV19 and TRBJ2-1): DGGITQSPKYLFRKEGQNVTLSCEQNLNHDAMYWYRQDPGQGLRLIYYSQIVNDFQKGDIAEGYSVSREKKESFPLTVTSAQKNPTAFYLCASSMIRRDDGFYEQFFGPGTRLTVL.

V gene TRBV14 combines with J gene TRBJ2-1; tentatively, D is TRBD2 (6 bases). V was trimmed by 3 bases and J by 4 bases, leaving 13 bases between them. This CDR3 contains 15 residues. The germline V gene encodes CDR1 SGHDN and CDR2 FVKESK. The DNA of the CDR3 is TGTGCCAGCAGCCATGCCGGGACTGCGTACAATGAGCAGTTCTTC. It is translated as CASSHAGTAYNEQFF.

The gene calls are TRBV9 and TRBJ2-2, with TRBD1 identical over 9 bases. The CDR3 is 17 residues long. Germline loops: CDR1 SGDLS, CDR2 YYNGEE. V was pared by 0 bases and J by 8 bases, with 11 bases of the junction left unmatched. The CDR3 coding sequence is TGTGCCAGCAGCGTAGTCCCGGGACAGGGACTCCAAGGGGAGCTGTTTTTT. It specifies CASSVVPGQGLQGELFF.

V usage is TRBV7-9 and J usage is TRBJ1-5, with D tentatively TRBD1 (5 bases). CDR3 length equals 16 residues. Looked up from germline, CDR1 is SEHNR and CDR2 is FQNEAQ (reference sequence). V was cut by 7 bases and J by 6 bases, with 22 bases left in between. The DNA of the CDR3 is TGTGCCAGCAACAGACTACCGGGACTTTCTTGTCAGCCCCAGCATTTT. Translated: CASNRLPGLSCQPQHF.

This chain joins TRBV5-4 and TRBJ2-7, with a tentative D call TRBD1 (5 bases). Germline V gene data show CDR1 as SGHNT and CDR2 as YYREEE (reference sequence). The V end lost 5 bases, the J end lost 1 base, and 16 bases lay between the germline ends. The CDR3 has 15 residues. CDR3 nucleotides: TGTGCCAGCAGTTCAAATCCTGACAGATCCTACGAGCAGTACTTC. It specifies CASSSNPDRSYEQYF.

V gene TRBV7-9 combines with J gene TRBJ2-7; 9 bases fit TRBD1. After removal of 2 bases from V and 5 bases from J, the junction contained 7 bases not matched to a gene. CDR1 is SEHNR and CDR2 is FQNEAQ in the germline V gene (reference sequence). The CDR3 covers 15 residues. The CDR3 DNA reads TGTGCCAGCAGCTTATCTTGGACAGGGGAGAACGAGCAGTACTTC. This sequence encodes CASSLSWTGENEQYF.

The CDR3 region has the DNA TGTGCCAGCAGTTTCTACCCAGGGAACGTTGAGAACACCGGGGAGCTGTTTTTT. Protein: CASSFYPGNVENTGELFF. The chain recombines TRBV27 with TRBJ2-2; D may be TRBD1 (5 bases). This CDR3 region has 18 residues. Germline CDR1 and CDR2: MNHEY and SMNVEV (reference sequence). The V end lost 3 bases, the J end lost 1 base, and 18 bases lay between the germline ends.

The chain recombines TRBV19 with TRBJ1-3; tentative D call: TRBD1 (6 bases). Per germline, CDR1 LNHDA and CDR2 SQIVND (reference sequence). The V gene lost 8 bases and the J gene lost 0 bases, with 14 bases spanning the gap. This CDR3 is built from 15 residues. CDR3 loop: CASSLTGFSGNTIYF. For the CDR3, the DNA is TGTGCCAGTTCCCTTACAGGGTTCTCTGGAAACACCATATATTTT.

J is TRBJ2-7 and V is TRBV7-9, with 8 bases matching TRBD1. This CDR3 is 15 amino acids long. The V segment lost 5 bases and the J segment 4 bases; nucleotides outside the gene matches: 10. Looked up from germline, CDR1 is SEHNR and CDR2 is FQNEAQ (reference sequence). The CDR3 loop is CASSQDGQGRYEQYF. The CDR3 DNA follows: TGTGCCAGCAGCCAAGACGGACAGGGCAGGTACGAGCAGTACTTC.

The gene calls are TRBV19 and TRBJ1-1; D possibly corresponds to TRBD1 (6 bases). Per germline, CDR1 LNHDA and CDR2 SQIVND (reference sequence). The CDR3 has 15 amino acids. V was trimmed by 3 bases and J by 0 bases, leaving 11 bases between them. The CDR3 coding sequence is TGTGCCAGTAGTATGGACAGTGTAATGAACACTGAAGCTTTCTTT. Protein product: CASSMDSVMNTEAFF.

The J gene is TRBJ1-2, the V gene TRBV11-2; no firm D call. The CDR3 has 11 residues. With 1 base removed from V and 8 bases from J, the gap between germline ends came to 5 bases. CDR1 is SGHAT and CDR2 is FQNNGV in the germline V gene. The CDR3: CASSLGVGYTF. CDR3 DNA: TGTGCCAGCAGCTTAGGAGTGGGCTACACCTTC.

The chain employs TRBV27 and TRBJ2-7, with D possibly TRBD2 on 6 matching bases. Germline CDR1 MNHEY, CDR2 SMNVEV (reference sequence). The CDR3 totals 15 residues. V was clipped by 6 bases and J by 0 bases, with 15 bases between them. This chain's CDR3 is CASSPLASSSYEQYF. DNA of the CDR3: TGTGCCAGCAGCCCCCTAGCGTCCAGCTCCTACGAGCAGTACTTC.